The 9 T cell receptor beta chains given below trace back to one sample, sequenced in a study of CD8 T cells in Susac syndrome. Reverse transcription of roughly 0.5 to 1 ug RNA was carried out with random hexamers. TCRdb independently ran MiXCR on the immunoSEQ multiplex PCR reads; one entry per CDR3 protein. Here the sample spans about 180,000 distinct CDR3 sequences, around 93% being singletons. Material for sequencing was CD4+ T cells from PBMCs. These TCRs come from a human donor with multiple sclerosis.

J is TRBJ1-2 and V is TRBV12-3 or TRBV12-4; 8 bases map to TRBD1. V lost 7 bases and J lost 2; bases outside the gene matches: 9. The CDR3 runs to 15 residues. DNA of the CDR3: TGTGCCAGCAATTTGGGACAGGCGACAAACTATGGCTACACCTTC. It yields the protein CASNLGQATNYGYTF.

The chain uses TRBV9 and TRBJ2-3; D might be TRBD1 or TRBD2, each matching 5 bases. CDR3 length: 13 amino acids. V lost 0 bases, J lost 6 bases, and 8 bases lay in between. Germline loops: CDR1 SGDLS, CDR2 YYNGEE. CDR3 DNA: TGTGCCAGCAGCGTAGGAGAGGGGGATACGCAGTATTTT. Protein product: CASSVGEGDTQYF.

This clonotype has just one count. This chain connects TRBV18 to TRBJ1-4; tentative D call: TRBD1 (5 bases). The CDR3 totals 16 residues. V lost 3 bases and J 2 bases, leaving 13 bases between the germline ends. The germline gives CDR1 KGHSH, CDR2 LQKENI. CDR3 residues: CASSPQLGDTNEKLFF. The CDR3, as DNA: TGTGCCAGCTCACCCCAGCTAGGGGACACTAATGAAAAACTGTTTTTT.

V gene TRBV27 combines with J gene TRBJ1-5; 7 nucleotides line up with TRBD1. The CDR3 length is 15 residues. After removal of 0 bases from V and 4 bases from J, the junction contained 3 bases not matched to a gene. Germline lookup yields CDR1 MNHEY and CDR2 SMNVEV (reference sequence). CDR3 DNA: TGTGCCAGCAGTTTATCCGGGACAGTAAATCAGCCCCAGCATTTT. Residues: CASSLSGTVNQPQHF.

This chain connects TRBV20-1 to TRBJ2-3; TRBD2 matches at 9 bases. This CDR3 region has 13 residues. CDR1 and CDR2 from the germline V gene are DFQATT and SNEGSKA (reference sequence). V lost 2 bases, J lost 3 bases, and 0 bases stayed unmatched. CDR3 loop: CSARLAGTDTQYF. The CDR3 DNA follows: TGCAGTGCTAGACTAGCGGGAACAGATACGCAGTATTTT.

V usage is TRBV18 and J usage is TRBJ2-7, with TRBD2 matching over 7 bases. In germline, CDR1 is KGHSH, CDR2 LQKENI. V shed 3 bases, J shed 0 bases, and the junction held 5 bases outside the gene matches. The CDR3 is 15 residues long. The CDR3 reads CASSPPGLSSYEQYF. As DNA, the CDR3 is TGTGCCAGCTCACCCCCGGGACTAAGCTCCTACGAGCAGTACTTC.

The CDR3 DNA sequence: TGTGCCAGCAGCTTCTATGGACAGAAAGGGAACATTCAGTACTTC. The encoded protein is CASSFYGQKGNIQYF. This rearrangement joins TRBV5-6 to TRBJ2-4, with a weak D call TRBD1 (6 bases). CDR1 is SGHDT and CDR2 is YYEEEE in the germline V gene. The V gene lost 2 bases and the J gene lost 7 bases, with 16 bases spanning the gap. The CDR3 spans 15 residues. The full variable domain, with the rest looked up from reference TRBV5-6 and TRBJ2-4, is DAGVTQSPTHLIKTRGQQVTLRCSPKSGHDTVSWYQQALGQGPQFIFQYYEEEERQRGNFPDRFSGHQFPNYSSELNVNALLLGDSALYLCASSFYGQKGNIQYFGAGTRLSVL.

The rearrangement links TRBV5-1 to TRBJ2-5; D is possibly TRBD1 (5 bases). This CDR3 is 14 amino acids long. Germline V gene lookup returns CDR1 SGHRS and CDR2 YFSETQ. Trimming took 4 bases from V and 1 from J, leaving 11 bases between them. CDR3 in amino acids: CASSNRQRQETQYF. The CDR3 DNA sequence: TGCGCCAGCAGCAATCGACAGCGCCAAGAGACCCAGTACTTC.

This chain links TRBV7-3 with TRBJ1-5; D is unclear. The germline CDR1 and CDR2 sequences are SGHTA and FQGTGA. The CDR3 spans 14 residues. With 5 bases removed from V and 0 bases from J, the gap between germline ends came to 8 bases. CDR3 in amino acids: CASSQQNSNQPQHF. The CDR3 bases are TGTGCCAGCAGCCAACAGAATAGCAATCAGCCCCAGCATTTT.